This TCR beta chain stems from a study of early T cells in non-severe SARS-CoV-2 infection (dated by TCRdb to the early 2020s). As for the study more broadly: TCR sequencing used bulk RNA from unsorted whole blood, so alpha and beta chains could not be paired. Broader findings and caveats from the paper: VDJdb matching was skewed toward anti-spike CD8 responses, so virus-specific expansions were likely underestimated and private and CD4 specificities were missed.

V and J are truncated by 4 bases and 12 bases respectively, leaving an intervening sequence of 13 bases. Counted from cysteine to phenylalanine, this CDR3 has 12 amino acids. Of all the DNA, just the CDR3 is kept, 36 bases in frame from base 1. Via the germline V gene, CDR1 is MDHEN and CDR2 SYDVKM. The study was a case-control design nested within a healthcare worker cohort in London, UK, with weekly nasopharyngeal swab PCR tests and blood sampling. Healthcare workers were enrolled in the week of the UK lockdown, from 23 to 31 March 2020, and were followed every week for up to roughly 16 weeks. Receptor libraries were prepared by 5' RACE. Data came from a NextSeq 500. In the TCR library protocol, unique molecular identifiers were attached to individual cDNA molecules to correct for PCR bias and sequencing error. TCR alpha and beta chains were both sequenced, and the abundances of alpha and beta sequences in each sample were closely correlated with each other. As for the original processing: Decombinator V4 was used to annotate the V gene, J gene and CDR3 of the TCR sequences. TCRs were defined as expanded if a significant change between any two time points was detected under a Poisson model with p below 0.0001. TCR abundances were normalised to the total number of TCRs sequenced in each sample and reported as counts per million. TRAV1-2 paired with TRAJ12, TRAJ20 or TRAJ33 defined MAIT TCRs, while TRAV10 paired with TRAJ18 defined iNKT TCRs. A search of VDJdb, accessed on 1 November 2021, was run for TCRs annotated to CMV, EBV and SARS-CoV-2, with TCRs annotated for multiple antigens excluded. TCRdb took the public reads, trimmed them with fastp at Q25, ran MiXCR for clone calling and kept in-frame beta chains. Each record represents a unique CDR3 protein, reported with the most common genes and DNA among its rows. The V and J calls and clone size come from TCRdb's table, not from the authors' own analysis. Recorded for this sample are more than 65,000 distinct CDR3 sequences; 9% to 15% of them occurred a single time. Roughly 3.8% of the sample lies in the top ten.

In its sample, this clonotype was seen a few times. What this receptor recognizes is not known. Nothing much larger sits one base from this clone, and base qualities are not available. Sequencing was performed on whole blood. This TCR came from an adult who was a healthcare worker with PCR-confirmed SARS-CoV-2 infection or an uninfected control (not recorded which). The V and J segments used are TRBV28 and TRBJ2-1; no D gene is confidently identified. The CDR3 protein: CASSSSRRRQFF. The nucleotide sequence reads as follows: TGTGCCAGCAGTTCTTCTAGGCGCCGGCAGTTCTTC.